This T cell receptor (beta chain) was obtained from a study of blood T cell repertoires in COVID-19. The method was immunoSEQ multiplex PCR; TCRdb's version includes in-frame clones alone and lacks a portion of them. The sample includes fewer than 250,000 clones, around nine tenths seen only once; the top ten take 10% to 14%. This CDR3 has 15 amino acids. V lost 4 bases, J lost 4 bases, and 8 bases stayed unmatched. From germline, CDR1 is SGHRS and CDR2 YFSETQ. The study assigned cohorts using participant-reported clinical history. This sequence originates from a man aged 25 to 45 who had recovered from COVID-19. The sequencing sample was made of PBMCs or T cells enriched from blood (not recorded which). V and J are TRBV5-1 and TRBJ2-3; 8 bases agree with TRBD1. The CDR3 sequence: CASSTMDRVADTQYF. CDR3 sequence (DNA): TGCGCCAGCAGCACCATGGACAGGGTCGCAGATACGCAGTATTTT. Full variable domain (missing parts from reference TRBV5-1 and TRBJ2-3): KAGVTQTPRYLIKTRGQQVTLSCSPISGHRSVSWYQQTPGQGLQFLFEYFSETQRNKGNFPGRFSGRQFSNSRSEMNVSTLELGDSALYLCASSTMDRVADTQYFGPGTRLTVL.